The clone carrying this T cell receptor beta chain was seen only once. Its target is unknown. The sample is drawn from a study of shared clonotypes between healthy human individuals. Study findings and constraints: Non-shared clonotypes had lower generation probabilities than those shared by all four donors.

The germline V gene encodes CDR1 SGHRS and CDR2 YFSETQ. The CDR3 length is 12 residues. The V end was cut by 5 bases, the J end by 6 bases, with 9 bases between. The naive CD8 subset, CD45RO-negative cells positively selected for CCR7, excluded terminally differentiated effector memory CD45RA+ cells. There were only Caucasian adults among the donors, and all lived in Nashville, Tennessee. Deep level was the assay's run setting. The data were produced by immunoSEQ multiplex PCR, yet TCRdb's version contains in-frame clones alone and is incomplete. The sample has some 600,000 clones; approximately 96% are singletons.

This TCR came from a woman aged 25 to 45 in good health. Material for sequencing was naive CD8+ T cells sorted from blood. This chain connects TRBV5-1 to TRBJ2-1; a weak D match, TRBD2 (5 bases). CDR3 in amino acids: CASRGATNEQFF. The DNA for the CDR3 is TGCGCCAGCAGGGGAGCGACCAATGAGCAGTTCTTC.